The 20 T cell receptor beta chains below come from one sample, sequenced in a study of T-cell memory formation after mild COVID-19. One entry per CDR3 protein results from TCRdb running MiXCR on the 5' RACE reads. This sample has 580,000 or so distinct CDR3 sequences; 15% to 20% occur once, and the top ten carry 8.1%. Specimen: PBMCs or a T cell subset sorted from them (not recorded which). These receptors were taken from an adult woman who had mild COVID-19 (a few samples of this study predate the infection). Cell type and time point are not known.

There are many counts of this clonotype. The rearrangement joins TRBV5-1 to TRBJ2-5, with D perhaps being TRBD1 or TRBD2 (5 bases each). V was trimmed by 7 bases and J by 1 base, leaving 8 bases between them. Germline values: CDR1 SGHRS, CDR2 YFSETQ. The CDR3 runs to 12 residues. The CDR3 nucleotides read TGCGCCAGCGAGGGGCCCCAAGAGACCCAGTACTTC. Translating it yields CASEGPQETQYF.

This clonotype was observed a handful of times. The chain links TRBV24-1 to TRBJ1-5; perhaps TRBD1 as D (5 bases). The CDR3 runs 16 residues. V was cut by 5 bases and J by 0 bases, with 13 bases left in between. Germline-derived CDR1 and CDR2 are KGHDR and SFDVKD. The CDR3 loop is CATSGGGKSSNQPQHF. Written as DNA, the CDR3 is TGTGCCACCAGTGGGGGGGGTAAGAGTAGCAATCAGCCCCAGCATTTT.

The genes are TRBV7-2 and TRBJ1-2; D is unclear. The CDR3 length is 13 residues. Germline lookup yields CDR1 SGHTA and CDR2 FQGNSA. The ends were cut back, 1 base at V and 2 bases at J, with 5 bases in the middle. In nucleotides, the CDR3 is TGTGCCAGCAGCTTAGACCTAAACTATGGCTACACCTTC. The encoded protein is CASSLDLNYGYTF. Based on the CDR3 plus reference TRBV7-2 and TRBJ1-2, the full variable domain is GAGVSQSPSNKVTEKGKDVELRCDPISGHTALYWYRQSLGQGLEFLIYFQGNSAPDKSGLPSDRFSAERTGGSVSTLTIQRTQQEDSAVYLCASSLDLNYGYTFGSGTRLTVV.

The chain employs TRBV12-3 or TRBV12-4 and TRBJ2-3, with 10 bases identical to TRBD2. The CDR3 sequence is 15 residues long. Losses at the gene ends were 6 bases for V and 1 base for J; bases not matched to a gene: 4. The CDR3, as DNA: TGTGCCAGCAGATTAAGCGGGAGGGGCACAGATACGCAGTATTTT. Its translation: CASRLSGRGTDTQYF.

The genes are TRBV5-8 and TRBJ2-7; D unresolved. Germline V gives CDR1 SGHTS, CDR2 YDEGEE. V lost 1 base, J lost 2 bases, and 7 bases lay in between. The CDR3 contains 13 residues. CDR3 sequence: CASSLTDPYEQYF. CDR3 DNA: TGTGCCAGCAGCTTGACAGACCCCTACGAGCAGTACTTC.

This clonotype was counted a few times. The CDR3 region is CASSLKAGGGSGANVLTF. Written as DNA, the CDR3 is TGTGCCAGCAGCTTAAAGGCAGGGGGCGGATCTGGGGCCAACGTCCTGACTTTC. This chain links TRBV7-2 with TRBJ2-6; 8 nucleotides agree with TRBD1. In germline, CDR1 is SGHTA, CDR2 FQGNSA. This CDR3 contains 18 residues. V lost 2 bases and J lost 1; bases outside the gene matches: 7.

CDR3 protein: CASSLVQGTSGYTF. The CDR3 DNA sequence: TGTGCCAGCAGCTTAGTACAGGGGACTTCTGGCTACACCTTC. This chain uses TRBV7-2 with TRBJ1-2, with 7 bases aligning to TRBD1. With V trimmed by 1 base and J by 7 bases, 6 bases remained unmatched. CDR1 is SGHTA and CDR2 is FQGNSA in the germline V gene. This CDR3 spans 14 amino acids.

At least ten counts were recorded for this clonotype. V gene TRBV6-5 combines with J gene TRBJ2-7; perhaps D is TRBD1 or TRBD2 (5 bases each). CDR1 is MNHEY and CDR2 is SVGAGI in the germline V gene. V was pared by 4 bases and J by 6 bases, with 7 bases between. CDR3 length: 11 residues. The CDR3 protein is CASSLGTEQYF. As DNA, the CDR3 is TGTGCCAGCAGTTTAGGGACCGAGCAGTACTTC.

This clonotype was counted between two and nine times. The chain carries TRBV3-1 and TRBJ2-1; 8 positions agree with TRBD2. The CDR3 covers 17 residues. V gave up 6 bases and J gave up 5 bases; unmatched junction bases: 15. From germline, CDR1 is LGHDT and CDR2 YNNKEL (reference sequence). In nucleotides, the CDR3 is TGTGCCAGCAGTTACCGGACCATTAGCGGGATCAACAATGAGCAGTTCTTC. It is translated as CASSYRTISGINNEQFF.

This clonotype was found many times. Written as DNA, the CDR3 is TGTGCCAGCAGCTCGGACAGCTCCTACGAGCAGTACTTC. Protein: CASSSDSSYEQYF. This rearrangement joins TRBV11-2 to TRBJ2-7; D is perhaps TRBD1 (6 bases). CDR3 length: 13 residues. Per germline, CDR1 SGHAT and CDR2 FQNNGV. Between the trimmed V and J ends, which lost 4 bases and 0 bases, there was a span of 7 bases.

The chain couples TRBV3-1 to TRBJ2-3, with D perhaps matching TRBD1 or TRBD2 (5 bases each). V gave up 0 bases and J gave up 8 bases, with 12 bases separating them. Germline CDR1 reads LGHDT; CDR2 reads YNNKEL (reference sequence). The CDR3 loop spans 14 amino acids. The CDR3 DNA follows: TGTGCCAGCAGCCAAGATTGGGGCGGAGGTACGCAGTATTTT. Residues: CASSQDWGGGTQYF.

The table lists this clonotype with many counts. The chain links TRBV3-1 to TRBJ1-1, with D uncertain. Germline V lookup: CDR1 LGHDT, CDR2 YNNKEL (reference sequence). CDR3 length equals 12 residues. Trimming took 6 bases from V and 3 from J, leaving 8 bases between them. The CDR3 nucleotides are TGTGCCAGCAGTCGGTCAGACACTGAAGCTTTCTTT. Translating it yields CASSRSDTEAFF.

This clonotype was observed a handful of times. This chain uses TRBV12-3 or TRBV12-4 with TRBJ2-6, with 7 bases that match TRBD2. The CDR3 length is 15 residues. The V segment lost 0 bases and the J segment 5 bases; nucleotides outside the gene matches: 1. CDR3 bases: TGTGCCAGCAGTTTAGCGGGAGGGAGGGCCAACGTCCTGACTTTC. The encoded protein is CASSLAGGRANVLTF.

This clonotype has a handful of counts. The genes are TRBV15 and TRBJ2-7, with 8 bases fitting TRBD2. CDR1 and CDR2 from the germline V gene are LNHNV and YYDKDF (reference sequence). Germline trimming cut 0 bases from V and 6 bases from J; bases unmatched to any gene: 7. The CDR3 is 15 amino acids. CDR3 sequence (DNA): TGTGCCACCAGCAGAGATAGACTAGCGTCAGTCGAGCAGTACTTC. Translating gives CATSRDRLASVEQYF.

This clonotype was picked up one time. The J gene is TRBJ2-3, the V gene TRBV24-1; 8 bases align to TRBD1. Germline CDR1 is KGHDR and CDR2 is SFDVKD. CDR3 size: 13 residues. The trim removed 7 bases at V and 6 bases at J, leaving 5 bases unmatched. The CDR3 loop is CATRGQESDTQYF. CDR3 in DNA: TGTGCCACCAGGGGACAGGAATCGGATACGCAGTATTTT.

This clonotype came up a few times. The chain recombines TRBV16 with TRBJ2-7; the match to TRBD1 covers 11 bases. This CDR3 comprises 16 residues. Trimming cost V 2 bases and J 0 bases; bases outside gene matches: 3. Germline V CDR1 and CDR2: KGHSY, FQNENV. This CDR3 is CASSQPGTGGSYEQYF. In nucleotides, the CDR3 is TGTGCCAGCAGCCAACCCGGGACAGGGGGCTCCTACGAGCAGTACTTC.

The V and J genes are TRBV29-1 and TRBJ2-5, with D perhaps TRBD1 (6 bases). Trimming stripped 4 bases from V and 5 bases from J, with 11 bases between. Germline CDR1 and CDR2: SQVTM and ANQGSEA. The CDR3 consists of 12 residues. The CDR3 nucleotides read TGCAGCGTTGGATCGCAGGGGGAGACCCAGTACTTC. It specifies CSVGSQGETQYF.

This clonotype turned up a few times. The V call is TRBV28, the J call TRBJ1-6, with D tentatively TRBD1 (6 bases). Per germline, CDR1 MDHEN and CDR2 SYDVKM. The ends were cut back, 5 bases at V and 10 bases at J, with 18 bases in the middle. The CDR3 consists of 15 residues. The CDR3 nucleotides are TGTGCCAGCAGTGAGAAGGGGGTGGCAGGCTCACCCCTCCACTTT. Protein sequence: CASSEKGVAGSPLHF.

In its sample, this clonotype was seen many times. The gene calls are TRBV5-1 and TRBJ2-6; 7 bases are a match to TRBD2. The germline V gene encodes CDR1 SGHRS and CDR2 YFSETQ. V gave up 5 bases and J gave up 4 bases; unmatched junction bases: 15. This CDR3 is built from 18 residues. CDR3 in amino acids: CASSPGLGGSLGANVLTF. Written as DNA, the CDR3 is TGCGCCAGCAGTCCCGGACTAGGAGGCAGTCTGGGGGCCAACGTCCTGACTTTC.

The V and J genes are TRBV9 and TRBJ1-1; weak D call: TRBD1 (5 bases). The V end was cut by 0 bases, the J end by 2 bases, with 11 bases between. CDR1 and CDR2 (germline): SGDLS, YYNGEE. The CDR3 loop spans 15 amino acids. CDR3 DNA sequence: TGTGCCAGCAGCGTAGGAGGGGCGGGCAACACTGAAGCTTTCTTT. This encodes CASSVGGAGNTEAFF.